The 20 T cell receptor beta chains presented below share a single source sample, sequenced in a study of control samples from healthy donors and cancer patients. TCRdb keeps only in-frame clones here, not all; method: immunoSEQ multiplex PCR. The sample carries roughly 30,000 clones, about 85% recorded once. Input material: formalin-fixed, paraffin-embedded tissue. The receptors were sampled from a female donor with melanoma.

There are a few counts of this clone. Written as DNA, the CDR3 is TGTGCCAGCAGCTTGGCCGGGACAGTCTACAATGAGCAGTTCTTC. Protein product: CASSLAGTVYNEQFF. The chain has TRBV5-6 and TRBJ2-1; 7 positions match TRBD1. J was trimmed by 3 bases and V by 0 bases; bases with no gene match: 3. CDR1 SGHDT and CDR2 YYEEEE come from the germline V gene. The CDR3 length is 15 residues.

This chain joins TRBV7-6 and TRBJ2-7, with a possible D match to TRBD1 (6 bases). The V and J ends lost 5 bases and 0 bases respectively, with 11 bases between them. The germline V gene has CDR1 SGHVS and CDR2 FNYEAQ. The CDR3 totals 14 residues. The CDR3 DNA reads TGTGCCAGCAGCGCCCGACAGGCCTCCTACGAGCAGTACTTC. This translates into CASSARQASYEQYF.

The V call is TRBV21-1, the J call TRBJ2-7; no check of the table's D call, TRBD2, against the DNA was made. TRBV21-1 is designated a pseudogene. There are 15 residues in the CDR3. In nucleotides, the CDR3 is TGTGCCAGCAGCAGGAAGCGGGAGGGCCCGAGTGAGCAGTACTTC. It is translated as CASSRKREGPSEQYF.

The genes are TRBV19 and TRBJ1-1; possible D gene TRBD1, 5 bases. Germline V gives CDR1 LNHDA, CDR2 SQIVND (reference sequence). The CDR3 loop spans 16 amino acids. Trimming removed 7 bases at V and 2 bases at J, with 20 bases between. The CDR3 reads CASTPIPGLLNTEAFF. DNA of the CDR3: TGTGCCAGTACCCCAATCCCGGGGCTTCTTAACACTGAAGCTTTCTTT.

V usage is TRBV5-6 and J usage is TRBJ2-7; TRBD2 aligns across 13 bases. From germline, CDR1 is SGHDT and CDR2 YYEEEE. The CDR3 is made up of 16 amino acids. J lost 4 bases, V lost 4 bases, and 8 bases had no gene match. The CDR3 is CASSITSGRGLYEQYF. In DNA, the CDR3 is TGTGCCAGCAGCATTACTAGCGGGAGGGGACTTTACGAGCAGTACTTC.

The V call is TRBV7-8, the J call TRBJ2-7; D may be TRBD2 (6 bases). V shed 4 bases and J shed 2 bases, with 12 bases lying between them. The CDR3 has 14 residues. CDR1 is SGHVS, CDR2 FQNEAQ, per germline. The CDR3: CASSSPLAAYEQYF. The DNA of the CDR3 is TGTGCCAGCAGCTCGCCCTTAGCGGCCTACGAGCAGTACTTC.

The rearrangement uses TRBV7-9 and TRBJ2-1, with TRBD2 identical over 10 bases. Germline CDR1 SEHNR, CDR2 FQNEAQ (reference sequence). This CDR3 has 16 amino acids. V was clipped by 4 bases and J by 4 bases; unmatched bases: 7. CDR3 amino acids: CASSSLAGVVYNEQFF. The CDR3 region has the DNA TGTGCCAGCAGCTCTCTAGCGGGAGTGGTTTACAATGAGCAGTTCTTC.

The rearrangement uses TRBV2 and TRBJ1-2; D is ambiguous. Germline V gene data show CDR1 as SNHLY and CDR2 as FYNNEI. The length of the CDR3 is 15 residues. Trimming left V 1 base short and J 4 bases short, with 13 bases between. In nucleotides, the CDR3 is TGTGCCAGCAGTGAAGAGGGAACAGCACTCTATGGCTACACCTTC. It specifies CASSEEGTALYGYTF.

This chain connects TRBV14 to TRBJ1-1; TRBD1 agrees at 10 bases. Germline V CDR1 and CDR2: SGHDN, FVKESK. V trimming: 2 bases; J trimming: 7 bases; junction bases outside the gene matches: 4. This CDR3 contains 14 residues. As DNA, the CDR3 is TGTGCCAGCAGCCAAAGTGACAGGGGGCTTGAAGCTTTCTTT. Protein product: CASSQSDRGLEAFF.

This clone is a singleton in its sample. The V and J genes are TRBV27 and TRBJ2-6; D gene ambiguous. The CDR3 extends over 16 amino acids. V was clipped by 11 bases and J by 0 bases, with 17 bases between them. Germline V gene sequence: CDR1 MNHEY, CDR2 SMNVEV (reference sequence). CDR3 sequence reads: CAASSLSHSGANVLTF. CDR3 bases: TGTGCCGCCAGCAGTCTTTCCCACTCTGGGGCCAACGTCCTGACTTTC.

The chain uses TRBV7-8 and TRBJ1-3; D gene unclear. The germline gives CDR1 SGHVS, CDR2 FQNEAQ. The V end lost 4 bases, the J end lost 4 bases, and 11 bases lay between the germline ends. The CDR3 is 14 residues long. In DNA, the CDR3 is TGTGCCAGCAGCTCCCGGGCAGCAGGAAACACCATATATTTT. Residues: CASSSRAAGNTIYF. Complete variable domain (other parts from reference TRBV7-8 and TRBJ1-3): GAGVSQSPRYKVAKRGQDVALRCDPISGHVSLFWYQQALGQGPEFLTYFQNEAQLDKSGLPSDRFFAERPEGSVSTLKIQRTQQEDSAVYLCASSSRAAGNTIYFGEGSWLTVV.

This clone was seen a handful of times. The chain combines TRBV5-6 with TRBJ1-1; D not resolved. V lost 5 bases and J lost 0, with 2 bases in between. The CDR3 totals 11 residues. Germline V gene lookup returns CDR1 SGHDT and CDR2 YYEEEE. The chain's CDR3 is CASSLNTEAFF. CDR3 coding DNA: TGTGCCAGCAGTCTGAACACTGAAGCTTTCTTT.

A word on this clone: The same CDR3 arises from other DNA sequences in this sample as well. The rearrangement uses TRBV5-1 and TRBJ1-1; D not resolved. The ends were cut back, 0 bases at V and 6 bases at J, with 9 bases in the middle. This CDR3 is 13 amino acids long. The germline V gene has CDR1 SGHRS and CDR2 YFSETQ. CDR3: CASSLGGPAEAFF. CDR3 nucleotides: TGCGCCAGCAGCTTGGGGGGTCCGGCTGAAGCTTTCTTT.

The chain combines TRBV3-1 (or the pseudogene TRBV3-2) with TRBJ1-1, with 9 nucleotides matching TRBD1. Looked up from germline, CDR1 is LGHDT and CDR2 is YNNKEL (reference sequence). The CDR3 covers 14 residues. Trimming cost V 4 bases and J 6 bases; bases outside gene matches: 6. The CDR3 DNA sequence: TGTGCCAGCAGCCTCCGACAGGGGGAAGCTGAAGCTTTCTTT. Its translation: CASSLRQGEAEAFF.

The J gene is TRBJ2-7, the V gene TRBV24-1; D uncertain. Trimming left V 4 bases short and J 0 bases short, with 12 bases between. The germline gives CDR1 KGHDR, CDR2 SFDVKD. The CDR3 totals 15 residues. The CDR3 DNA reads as TGTGCCACCAGTGAGATCCGGCACTCCTCCTACGAGCAGTACTTC. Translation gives CATSEIRHSSYEQYF.

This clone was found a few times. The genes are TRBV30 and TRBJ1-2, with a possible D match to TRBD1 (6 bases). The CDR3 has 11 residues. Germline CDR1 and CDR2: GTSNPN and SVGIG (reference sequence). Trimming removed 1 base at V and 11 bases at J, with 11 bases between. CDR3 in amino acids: CAWSAYREYTF. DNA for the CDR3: TGTGCCTGGAGTGCCTACAGGGAGTACACCTTC. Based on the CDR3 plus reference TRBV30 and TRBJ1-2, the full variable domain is SQTIHQWPATLVQPVGSPLSLECTVEGTSNPNLYWYRQAAGRGLQLLFYSVGIGQISSEVPQNLSASRPQDRQFILSSKKLLLSDSGFYLCAWSAYREYTFGSGTRLTVV.

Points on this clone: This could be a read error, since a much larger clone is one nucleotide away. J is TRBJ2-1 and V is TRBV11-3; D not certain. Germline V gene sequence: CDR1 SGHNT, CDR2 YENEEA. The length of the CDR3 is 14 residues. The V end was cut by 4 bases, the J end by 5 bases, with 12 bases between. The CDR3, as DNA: TGTGCCAGCAGCTCCTGGACGGGTAACAATGAGCAGTTCTTC. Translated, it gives CASSSWTGNNEQFF.

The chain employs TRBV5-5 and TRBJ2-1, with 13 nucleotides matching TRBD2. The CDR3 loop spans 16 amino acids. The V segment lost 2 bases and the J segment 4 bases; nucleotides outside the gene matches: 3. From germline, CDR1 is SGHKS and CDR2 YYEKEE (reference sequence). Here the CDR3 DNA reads TGTGCCAGCAGCTTCGGGGGACTAGCGGGGTACAATGAGCAGTTCTTC. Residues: CASSFGGLAGYNEQFF. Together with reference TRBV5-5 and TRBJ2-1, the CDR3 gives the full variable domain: DAGVTQSPTHLIKTRGQQVTLRCSPISGHKSVSWYQQVLGQGPQFIFQYYEKEERGRGNFPDRFSARQFPNYSSELNVNALLLGDSALYLCASSFGGLAGYNEQFFGPGTRLTVL.

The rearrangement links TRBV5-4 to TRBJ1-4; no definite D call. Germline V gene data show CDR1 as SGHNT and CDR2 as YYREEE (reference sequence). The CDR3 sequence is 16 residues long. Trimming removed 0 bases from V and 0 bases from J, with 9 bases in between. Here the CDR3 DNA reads TGTGCCAGCAGCTTGGGGAATCCGGCAACTAATGAAAAACTGTTTTTT. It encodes CASSLGNPATNEKLFF.

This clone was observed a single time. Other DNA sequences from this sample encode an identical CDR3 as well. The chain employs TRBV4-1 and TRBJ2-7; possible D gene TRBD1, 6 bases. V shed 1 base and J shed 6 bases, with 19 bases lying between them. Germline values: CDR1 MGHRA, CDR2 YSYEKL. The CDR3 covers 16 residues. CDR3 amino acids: CASSQAWGGSGVEQYF. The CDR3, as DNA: TGCGCCAGCAGCCAAGCGTGGGGCGGATCAGGGGTCGAGCAGTACTTC.